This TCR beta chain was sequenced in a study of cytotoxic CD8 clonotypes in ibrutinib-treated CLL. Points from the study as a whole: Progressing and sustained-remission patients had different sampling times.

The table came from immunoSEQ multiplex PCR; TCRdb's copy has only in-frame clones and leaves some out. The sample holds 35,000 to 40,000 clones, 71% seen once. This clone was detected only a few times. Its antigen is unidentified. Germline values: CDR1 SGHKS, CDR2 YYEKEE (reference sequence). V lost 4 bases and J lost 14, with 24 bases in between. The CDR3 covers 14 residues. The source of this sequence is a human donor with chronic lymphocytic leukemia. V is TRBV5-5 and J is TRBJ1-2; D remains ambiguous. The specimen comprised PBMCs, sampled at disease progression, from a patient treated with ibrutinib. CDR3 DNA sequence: TGTGCCAGCAGCCAAAGACGAAAGCCGGGCCAACTAACCTTC. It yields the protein CASSQRRKPGQLTF.